The 13 T cell receptor beta chains below come from one sample, sequenced in a study of chemoradiotherapy in HPV16-positive cancers. The assay was immunoSEQ multiplex PCR, and TCRdb's table has in-frame clones only and misses some. The sample lists about 35,000 clones; 86% were seen once. Material: blood, obtained from a patient who underwent chemoradiotherapy. Source of these receptors: a human donor with HPV-associated anogenital cancer.

The chain is built from TRBV7-2 and TRBJ1-4; maybe TRBD1 (5 bases). The CDR3 length is 14 residues. The V end was cut by 3 bases, the J end by 1 base, with 6 bases between. Germline-derived CDR1 and CDR2 are SGHTA and FQGNSA. This CDR3 reads CASSLGGTNEKLFF. The CDR3, as DNA: TGTGCCAGCAGCTTGGGGGGAACTAATGAAAAACTGTTTTTT.

The J gene is TRBJ2-3, the V gene TRBV27; 9 bases are shared with TRBD1. The trim removed 8 bases at V and 7 bases at J, leaving 10 bases unmatched. The germline gives CDR1 MNHEY, CDR2 SMNVEV (reference sequence). There are 14 residues in the CDR3. The CDR3 reads CASRSGQGPYTQYF. CDR3 DNA: TGTGCCAGCCGATCGGGACAGGGACCCTATACGCAGTATTTT.

The chain carries TRBV27 and TRBJ2-1; 7 bases agree with TRBD1. The germline V gene encodes CDR1 MNHEY and CDR2 SMNVEV (reference sequence). CDR3 size: 18 residues. The V gene end was trimmed by 5 bases and the J gene end by 4 bases; junction bases not matched to a gene: 17. The CDR3 region has the DNA TGTGCCAGCAGTCTCTCTTACTCCGGGACAGTCATTTACAATGAGCAGTTCTTC. Amino acid sequence: CASSLSYSGTVIYNEQFF.

The chain uses TRBV27 and TRBJ1-1; D may be TRBD1 (6 bases). Germline CDR1 reads MNHEY; CDR2 reads SMNVEV (reference sequence). The CDR3 spans 13 residues. V was clipped by 6 bases and J by 1 base, with 9 bases between them. DNA of the CDR3: TGTGCCAGCAGGCTGACAGGGAACACTGAAGCTTTCTTT. Translation gives CASRLTGNTEAFF.

The chain recombines TRBV14 with TRBJ1-5; possible D gene TRBD1, 5 bases. V was pared by 5 bases and J by 4 bases, with 9 bases between. CDR1 is SGHDN and CDR2 is FVKESK in the germline V gene. This CDR3 is 13 amino acids long. The CDR3 DNA follows: TGTGCCAGCAGCGACAGAGTTAATCAGCCCCAGCATTTT. Translated, it gives CASSDRVNQPQHF.

This clone was observed once. The rearrangement links TRBV6-5 to TRBJ1-3; D possibly corresponds to TRBD1 (5 bases). The CDR3 loop spans 15 amino acids. Germline-derived CDR1 and CDR2 are MNHEY and SVGAGI. V was shortened by 5 bases and J by 4 bases, with 15 bases between the two germline ends. The CDR3 loop is CASSPSEGPGNTIYF. CDR3 DNA: TGTGCCAGCAGTCCCTCGGAGGGGCCCGGAAACACCATATATTTT.

The chain uses TRBV10-3 and TRBJ2-7, with 8 bases identical to TRBD1. The V gene end was trimmed by 11 bases and the J gene end by 6 bases; junction bases not matched to a gene: 15. The CDR3 consists of 14 residues. Germline CDR1 and CDR2: ENHRY and SYGVKD. In DNA form, the CDR3 reads TGTGCCGCAGCGACCGGGACAGGACTTTTCGAGCAGTACTTC. This gives the protein CAAATGTGLFEQYF.

The CDR3 nucleotides are TGTGCCAGCTATGTTTGGACGGACAGGGGTAATGAGCAGTTCTTC. Amino acids: CASYVWTDRGNEQFF. This chain joins TRBV5-6 and TRBJ2-1; 9 nucleotides match TRBD1. With V trimmed by 7 bases and J by 7 bases, 12 bases remained unmatched. The CDR3 sequence is 15 residues long. Germline CDR1 reads SGHDT; CDR2 reads YYEEEE. Full variable domain (outside the CDR3, taken from reference TRBV5-6 and TRBJ2-1): DAGVTQSPTHLIKTRGQQVTLRCSPKSGHDTVSWYQQALGQGPQFIFQYYEEEERQRGNFPDRFSGHQFPNYSSELNVNALLLGDSALYLCASYVWTDRGNEQFFGPGTRLTVL.

This sequence joins TRBV6-6 and TRBJ1-1; D unresolved. In germline, CDR1 is MNHNY, CDR2 SVGAGI (reference sequence). The CDR3 contains 11 residues. The germline V and J ends were trimmed by 2 bases and 8 bases, with 6 bases remaining between them. For the CDR3, the DNA is TGTGCCAGCAGTTACGCCGGGGAAGCTTTCTTT. Its translation: CASSYAGEAFF.

The J gene is TRBJ1-4, the V gene TRBV6-1; 7 positions agree with TRBD1. Germline V gene data show CDR1 as MNHNS and CDR2 as SASEGT. V lost 2 bases and J lost 4; bases outside the gene matches: 7. The CDR3 extends over 16 amino acids. CDR3 sequence reads: CASSEIGTVLNEKLFF. The CDR3, as DNA: TGTGCCAGCAGTGAAATCGGGACAGTTCTTAATGAAAAACTGTTTTTT.

The chain carries TRBV9 and TRBJ2-3; D possibly corresponds to TRBD1 (6 bases). The germline CDR1 and CDR2 sequences are SGDLS and YYNGEE. The CDR3 is 13 amino acids. V lost 2 bases and J lost 5, with 9 bases in between. The CDR3 nucleotides read TGTGCCAGCAGCGTTGTACAGGGAGATACGCAGTATTTT. Encoded protein: CASSVVQGDTQYF.

The sample holds a few counts of this clone. The CDR3 reads CASSELGTGSPGANVLTF. The DNA for the CDR3 is TGTGCCAGCAGTGAACTCGGGACAGGGTCTCCTGGGGCCAACGTCCTGACTTTC. The genes are TRBV6-1 and TRBJ2-6; 9 nucleotides match TRBD1. There are 18 residues in the CDR3. V was pared by 2 bases and J by 2 bases, with 7 bases of the junction left unmatched. Per the germline V gene, CDR1 is MNHNS and CDR2 is SASEGT.

The chain employs TRBV5-4 and TRBJ2-1; 7 positions match TRBD2. The V and J ends lost 2 bases and 2 bases, in that order; junction bases with no gene match: 4. Germline loops: CDR1 SGHNT, CDR2 YYREEE (reference sequence). CDR3 length equals 15 residues. The CDR3 protein is CASSFSGGAYNEQFF. Here the CDR3 DNA reads TGTGCCAGCAGCTTCTCGGGGGGAGCCTACAATGAGCAGTTCTTC.